A selection of T cell receptor beta chains follows, all from one sample in a study of T cell changes during pregnancy in multiple sclerosis. The assay was immunoSEQ multiplex PCR, and TCRdb's table has in-frame clones only and misses some. The sample contains some 60,000 clones, 93% of which appear only once. The sequences come from peripheral blood, collected after pregnancy. The receptor set was obtained from a female donor with multiple sclerosis, enrolled in a pregnancy study. Each CDR3 is given with its conserved first and last residue. The D gene is left open where the match is weak. A row's size may be missing; if present it is once, few, many or a size class.

>.|TRBV28|.|TRBJ2-7
CASSLQRLGENEQYF
TGTGCCAGCAGTTTACAGCGCCTAGGGGAAAACGAGCAGTACTTC
>.|TRBV2|.|TRBJ2-7
CASSDSRSYEQYF
TGTGCCAGCAGTGACTCGCGCTCCTACGAGCAGTACTTC
>.|TRBV5-1|.|TRBJ1-1
CASNAENTEAFF
TGCGCCAGCAACGCGGAGAACACTGAAGCTTTCTTT
>.|TRBV5-5|.|TRBJ2-7
CASSLVAGSYEQYF
TGTGCCAGCAGCTTGGTTGCAGGATCCTACGAGCAGTACTTC
>.|TRBV6-5|once|TRBJ2-1
CASSGSTNEQFF
TGTGCCAGCAGCGGGAGTACAAATGAGCAGTTCTTC
>TRBD1|TRBV5-4|.|TRBJ1-4
CASSLIGGEGTNEKLFF
TGTGCCAGCAGCTTGATAGGGGGCGAGGGAACTAATGAAAAACTGTTTTTT
>.|TRBV19|.|TRBJ1-2
CASSIFFQGKNLNYGYTF
TGTGCCAGTAGTATTTTCTTCCAGGGGAAAAACCTAAACTATGGCTACACCTTC
>TRBD1|TRBV28|.|TRBJ2-7
CASSPRDRGSYEQYF
TGTGCCAGCAGTCCCCGGGACAGGGGCTCCTACGAGCAGTACTTC
>.|TRBV7-2|.|TRBJ2-2
CASSLSGNTGELFF
TGTGCCAGCAGCTTAAGCGGAAACACCGGGGAGCTGTTTTTT
>TRBD2|TRBV7-2|.|TRBJ2-7
CASSPRASGRYEQYF
TGTGCCAGCAGCCCTAGAGCTAGCGGGAGATACGAGCAGTACTTC
>TRBD1|TRBV11-2|.|TRBJ2-1
CASSLGQGAHQEQFF
TGTGCCAGCAGCTTAGGACAGGGGGCTCACCAGGAGCAGTTCTTC
>TRBD1|TRBV5-1|.|TRBJ2-6
CASTRLGQGLAGANVLTF
TGCGCCAGCACGCGCCTCGGACAGGGGTTAGCCGGGGCCAACGTCCTGACTTTC
>TRBD2|TRBV6-5|.|TRBJ2-5
CASKLASQETQYF
TGTGCCAGCAAACTAGCGTCTCAAGAGACCCAGTACTTC
>TRBD2|TRBV7-2|.|TRBJ2-5
CASSPLAGGLIQETQYF
TGTGCCAGCAGCCCTTTAGCGGGAGGCCTCATTCAAGAGACCCAGTACTTC
>TRBD2|TRBV7-2|once|TRBJ2-7
CASSFYGTSTAYEQYF
TGTGCCAGCAGCTTTTACGGGACTAGCACAGCCTACGAGCAGTACTTC